Below are 21 T cell receptor beta chains sequenced from a single sample in a study of blood T cell repertoires in COVID-19 (dated by TCRdb to about 2020). Library creation used the immunoSEQ multiplex PCR assay. This is the immuneACCESS table as TCRdb keeps it, with only in-frame sequences that have V and J called. A part of the clones is gone; compared with another copy, unresolved V genes explain less than half, and the rest is unexplained. For this sample there are some 500,000 clones; approximately 91% appear just once. The ten largest clones take up about 8% of the sample. Material for sequencing was peripheral blood. Source of these receptors: a woman between 45 and 65 years old with COVID-19, enrolled during active disease.

The chain recombines TRBV9 with TRBJ1-5; D not certain. Germline values: CDR1 SGDLS, CDR2 YYNGEE. The CDR3 has 13 residues. V lost 0 bases, J lost 5 bases, and 6 bases lay in between. The CDR3 DNA follows: TGTGCCAGCAGCGTAGGCAGCGATCAGCCCCAGCATTTT. Protein: CASSVGSDQPQHF.

The rearrangement joins TRBV6-1 to TRBJ2-1; 10 bases line up with TRBD2. The junction had 6 bases not matched to a gene; V was cut back by 3 bases and J by 4 bases. Germline V gene sequence: CDR1 MNHNS, CDR2 SASEGT. This CDR3 is built from 16 residues. The CDR3 loop is CASSDLSGGAYNEQFF. The CDR3 bases are TGTGCCAGCAGTGACTTGAGCGGGGGGGCGTACAATGAGCAGTTCTTC.

The CDR3 coding sequence is TGTGCCAGCAGTTTTGGCGGGGAGACCCAGTACTTC. This encodes CASSFGGETQYF. The chain joins TRBV27 to TRBJ2-5; TRBD2 might be the D (5 bases). The CDR3 sequence is 12 residues long. Germline CDR1 is MNHEY and CDR2 is SMNVEV (reference sequence). V was shortened by 3 bases and J by 5 bases, with 7 bases between the two germline ends.

J is TRBJ1-2 and V is TRBV2, with a possible D match to TRBD1 (6 bases). Per germline, CDR1 SNHLY and CDR2 FYNNEI. The CDR3 is 14 residues long. Trimming stripped 4 bases from V and 4 bases from J, with 13 bases between. The CDR3 here is CASSGTAAGYGYTF. CDR3 DNA sequence: TGTGCCAGCAGTGGGACAGCCGCGGGCTATGGCTACACCTTC.

The V gene is TRBV6-5, the J gene TRBJ1-2, with D maybe TRBD1 (6 bases). The CDR3 length is 14 residues. CDR1 is MNHEY and CDR2 is SVGAGI in the germline V gene. V shed 10 bases and J shed 0 bases, with 15 bases lying between them. CDR3 amino acids: CATYLQGPNYGYTF. In DNA form, the CDR3 reads TGTGCCACCTACTTACAGGGCCCTAACTATGGCTACACCTTC.

The rearrangement uses TRBV7-2 and TRBJ2-2; possibly TRBD1 for D (5 bases). The V gene lost 2 bases and the J gene lost 4 bases, with 14 bases spanning the gap. Germline V gives CDR1 SGHTA, CDR2 FQGNSA. The CDR3 contains 16 residues. CDR3 residues: CASSLLVRAVTGELFF. CDR3 nucleotides: TGTGCCAGCAGCTTATTGGTCAGGGCTGTCACCGGGGAGCTGTTTTTT.

J is TRBJ2-5 and V is TRBV11-2; D perhaps matches TRBD2 (5 bases). Germline lookup yields CDR1 SGHAT and CDR2 FQNNGV. Trimming stripped 0 bases from V and 4 bases from J, with 15 bases between. The CDR3 length is 16 residues. The CDR3 is CASSLDRDDWGETQYF. The CDR3 bases are TGTGCCAGCAGCTTAGATCGGGATGATTGGGGAGAGACCCAGTACTTC.

This chain connects TRBV6-5 to TRBJ1-1; possibly TRBD1 for D (5 bases). The V gene's germline CDR1 is MNHEY and CDR2 SVGAGI. Trimming shortened V by 2 bases and J by 0 bases, and 10 bases separated the two germline ends. The CDR3 has 15 amino acids. CDR3 nucleotides: TGTGCCAGCAGTTACGACAGACACCTGAACACTGAAGCTTTCTTT. Translating it yields CASSYDRHLNTEAFF.

This clone was recorded only once. V and J are TRBV2 and TRBJ2-3; TRBD1 matches at 8 bases. The germline CDR1 and CDR2 sequences are SNHLY and FYNNEI. The CDR3 has 15 amino acids. V lost 7 bases, J lost 3 bases, and 9 bases stayed unmatched. This CDR3 is CASTLDRGGTDTQYF. In DNA form, the CDR3 reads TGTGCCAGCACCTTAGACAGGGGAGGAACAGATACGCAGTATTTT.

The chain employs TRBV27 and TRBJ2-1; tentatively, D is TRBD2 (7 bases). CDR1 and CDR2 (germline): MNHEY, SMNVEV (reference sequence). The V end was cut by 4 bases, the J end by 10 bases, with 23 bases between. The CDR3 is 16 residues long. In DNA, the CDR3 is TGTGCCAGCAGTTATGGGGGCGATCGGGACTACCTAGAGCAGTTCTTC. Protein product: CASSYGGDRDYLEQFF.

In the case of this clone: This same CDR3 is encoded by further DNA sequences in the sample. The chain joins TRBV12-3 or TRBV12-4 to TRBJ1-1; no reliable D call. The CDR3 is 12 residues long. Trimming shortened V by 5 bases and J by 0 bases, and 4 bases separated the two germline ends. The CDR3 region is CASSRLNTEAFF. As DNA, the CDR3 is TGTGCCAGCAGTCGGTTGAACACTGAAGCTTTCTTT.

To note about this clone: The sample contains more than one DNA sequence encoding this CDR3. The genes are TRBV11-2 and TRBJ1-2; D is unresolved. Germline CDR1 and CDR2: SGHAT and FQNNGV. V was cut by 5 bases and J by 3 bases, with 10 bases left in between. The CDR3 sequence is 13 residues long. The CDR3 reads CASSLGGDYGYTF. The CDR3 nucleotides read TGTGCCAGCAGCCTCGGAGGCGACTATGGCTACACCTTC.

J is TRBJ2-1 and V is TRBV2; possibly TRBD2 for D (6 bases). V lost 8 bases and J 12 bases, leaving 17 bases between the germline ends. Germline V lookup: CDR1 SNHLY, CDR2 FYNNEI. The CDR3 covers 12 residues. Here the CDR3 DNA reads TGTGCCAGCGCCCTAGTGGACGGGAGGCAGTTCTTC. This sequence encodes CASALVDGRQFF.

The chain has TRBV29-1 and TRBJ1-1, with TRBD1 identical over 7 bases. CDR3 length: 13 residues. The V segment lost 4 bases and the J segment 4 bases; nucleotides outside the gene matches: 6. Germline CDR1 is SQVTM and CDR2 is ANQGSEA. CDR3 sequence reads: CSVVTGAVTEAFF. DNA of the CDR3: TGCAGCGTTGTAACAGGGGCGGTCACTGAAGCTTTCTTT.

V gene TRBV3-1 (or the pseudogene TRBV3-2) combines with J gene TRBJ1-5, with 12 nucleotides matching TRBD1. V lost 3 bases, J lost 4 bases, and 4 bases stayed unmatched. Germline loops: CDR1 LGHDT, CDR2 YNNKEL (reference sequence). The CDR3 contains 16 residues. This CDR3 is CASSQGTGGLNQPQHF. The CDR3 region has the DNA TGTGCCAGCAGCCAGGGGACAGGGGGCTTAAATCAGCCCCAGCATTTT.

The chain couples TRBV9 to TRBJ1-1; the D gene is possibly TRBD1 (6 bases). Trimming removed 4 bases from V and 0 bases from J, with 10 bases in between. The CDR3 has 14 residues. The germline V gene encodes CDR1 SGDLS and CDR2 YYNGEE. CDR3 sequence: CASSSGHLNTEAFF. In DNA, the CDR3 is TGTGCCAGCAGCTCGGGACACCTGAACACTGAAGCTTTCTTT. Variable domain in full (rest from reference TRBV9 and TRBJ1-1): DSGVTQTPKHLITATGQRVTLRCSPRSGDLSVYWYQQSLDQGLQFLIQYYNGEERAKGNILERFSAQQFPDLHSELNLSSLELGDSALYFCASSSGHLNTEAFFGQGTRLTVV.

This chain connects TRBV19 to TRBJ1-1; 11 bases agree with TRBD1. Germline CDR1 LNHDA, CDR2 SQIVND (reference sequence). The CDR3 is 13 residues long. V dropped 4 bases and J dropped 10; count of bases not matched to a gene: 5. This CDR3 is CASSTDRGRSAFF. In DNA, the CDR3 is TGTGCCAGTAGTACGGACAGGGGGCGATCAGCTTTCTTT.

The CDR3 DNA follows: TGTGCCAGCAGCTTGGATTTGGAGTCAACTAATGAAAAACTGTTTTTT. It encodes CASSLDLESTNEKLFF. The chain carries TRBV5-4 and TRBJ1-4; D remains unclear. The CDR3 runs 16 residues. CDR1 and CDR2 (germline): SGHNT, YYREEE (reference sequence). Trimming stripped 0 bases from V and 0 bases from J, with 9 bases between.

The count of this clone is one. Written as DNA, the CDR3 is TGTGCCAGCAGCAACATAGGGGGCTATGGCTACACCTTC. Translation gives CASSNIGGYGYTF. The chain is built from TRBV11-3 and TRBJ1-2; D is perhaps TRBD1 (6 bases). Deletions cut 5 bases from V and 4 bases from J, with 11 bases between. The length of the CDR3 is 13 residues. Per germline, CDR1 SGHNT and CDR2 YENEEA.

This clone was counted between two and nine times. The chain couples TRBV6-6 to TRBJ1-3; no definite D call. The V gene lost 2 bases and the J gene lost 4 bases, with 12 bases spanning the gap. CDR3 length equals 15 residues. Germline CDR1 and CDR2: MNHNY and SVGAGI (reference sequence). Written as DNA, the CDR3 is TGTGCCAGCAGTTACCCCCCTGAGGCCGGAAACACCATATATTTT. It translates to CASSYPPEAGNTIYF.

This clone was seen more than once but under ten times. This sequence joins TRBV11-2 and TRBJ1-1; possible D gene TRBD1, 5 bases. With 5 bases removed from V and 9 bases from J, the gap between germline ends came to 19 bases. The CDR3 spans 14 residues. The germline V gene encodes CDR1 SGHAT and CDR2 FQNNGV. CDR3 sequence reads: CASSRRDGAKKAFF. As DNA, the CDR3 is TGTGCCAGCAGCCGGAGGGACGGAGCGAAAAAAGCTTTCTTT.